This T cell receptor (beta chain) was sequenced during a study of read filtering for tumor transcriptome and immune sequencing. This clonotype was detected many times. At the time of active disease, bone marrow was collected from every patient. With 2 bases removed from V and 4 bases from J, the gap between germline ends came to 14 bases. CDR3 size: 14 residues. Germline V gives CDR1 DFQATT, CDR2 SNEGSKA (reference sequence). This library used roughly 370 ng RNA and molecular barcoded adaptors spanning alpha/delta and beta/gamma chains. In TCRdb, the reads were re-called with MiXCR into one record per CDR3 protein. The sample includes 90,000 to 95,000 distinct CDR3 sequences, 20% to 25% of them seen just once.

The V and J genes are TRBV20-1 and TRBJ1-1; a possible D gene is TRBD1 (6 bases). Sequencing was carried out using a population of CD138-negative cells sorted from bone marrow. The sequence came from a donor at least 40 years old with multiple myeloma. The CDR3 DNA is TGCAGTGCTAGATTTCTCCAGGGGCCCACTGAAGCTTTCTTT. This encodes CSARFLQGPTEAFF.